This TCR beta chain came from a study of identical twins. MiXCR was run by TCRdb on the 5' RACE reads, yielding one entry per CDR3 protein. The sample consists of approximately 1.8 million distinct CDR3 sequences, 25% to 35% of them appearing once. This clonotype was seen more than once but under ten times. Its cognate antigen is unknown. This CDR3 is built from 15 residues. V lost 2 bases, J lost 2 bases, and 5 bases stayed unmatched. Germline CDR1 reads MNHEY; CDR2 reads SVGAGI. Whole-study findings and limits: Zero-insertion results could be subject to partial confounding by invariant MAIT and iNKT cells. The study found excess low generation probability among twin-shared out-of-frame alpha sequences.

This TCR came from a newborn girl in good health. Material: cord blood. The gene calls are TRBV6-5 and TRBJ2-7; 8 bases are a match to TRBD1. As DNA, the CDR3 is TGTGCCAGCAGTTACGAGACAGGGGCAACCTACGAGCAGTACTTC. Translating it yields CASSYETGATYEQYF.